These 32 T cell receptor beta chains originate from one sample sequenced in a study of shared clonotypes between healthy human individuals. Only in-frame clones appear in the TCRdb table, and some are missing; sequencing was by immunoSEQ multiplex PCR. The data contain about 1 million clones, roughly 80% of them singletons. Material for sequencing was memory CD4+ T cells sorted from blood. Subset noted: CD45RA-negative fraction. Every receptor here comes from a man younger than 35 in good health.

The sample holds many counts of this clone. The V and J genes are TRBV5-1 and TRBJ1-5; TRBD1 agrees at 8 bases. Germline V lookup: CDR1 SGHRS, CDR2 YFSETQ. The CDR3 has 14 residues. The V and J ends lost 4 bases and 7 bases, in that order; junction bases with no gene match: 7. Here the CDR3 DNA reads TGCGCCAGCAGCATGTCAGGGGGCGGGCAGCCCCAGCATTTT. It specifies CASSMSGGGQPQHF. The full variable domain, completed using reference TRBV5-1 and TRBJ1-5, is KAGVTQTPRYLIKTRGQQVTLSCSPISGHRSVSWYQQTPGQGLQFLFEYFSETQRNKGNFPGRFSGRQFSNSRSEMNVSTLELGDSALYLCASSMSGGGQPQHFGDGTRLSIL.

This clone was found once. The rearrangement joins TRBV4-2 to TRBJ2-1; weak D call: TRBD2 (5 bases). Germline V gene data show CDR1 as LGHNA and CDR2 as YNFKEQ. V was pared by 1 base and J by 5 bases, with 21 bases between. This CDR3 contains 18 residues. CDR3 residues: CASSQVGSTKGGDNEQFF. In DNA, the CDR3 is TGTGCCAGCAGCCAAGTTGGAAGTACTAAAGGAGGCGACAATGAGCAGTTCTTC.

The chain uses TRBV9 and TRBJ1-1, with D hard to call. The germline CDR1 and CDR2 sequences are SGDLS and YYNGEE. Trimming shortened V by 3 bases and J by 1 base, and 16 bases separated the two germline ends. The CDR3 is made up of 16 amino acids. DNA of the CDR3: TGTGCCAGCAGCGGTAGGTTCCCAGGACCGAACACTGAAGCTTTCTTT. It is translated as CASSGRFPGPNTEAFF.

This clone occurred a few times. The gene calls are TRBV6-5 and TRBJ1-1; possible D gene TRBD1, 6 bases. Germline V gene sequence: CDR1 MNHEY, CDR2 SVGAGI. V dropped 6 bases and J dropped 0 bases, with 14 bases sitting between them. The CDR3 sequence is 15 residues long. The CDR3 nucleotides read TGTGCCAGCAGGGGGGCCCAAAACATGAACACTGAAGCTTTCTTT. Its protein product is CASRGAQNMNTEAFF.

The V gene is TRBV10-1, the J gene TRBJ2-1, with 15 bases identical to TRBD2. This CDR3 comprises 16 residues. V shed 4 bases, J shed 9 bases, and the junction held 7 bases outside the gene matches. Germline V CDR1 and CDR2: WNHNN, SYGVQD (reference sequence). CDR3 sequence reads: CASSAGTSGRSGEQFF. CDR3 sequence (DNA): TGCGCCAGCAGTGCCGGGACTAGCGGGAGGAGCGGTGAGCAGTTCTTC.

This sequence joins TRBV2 and TRBJ1-5; D is unresolved. Trimming stripped 6 bases from V and 2 bases from J, with 17 bases between. This CDR3 region has 16 residues. Germline V gene sequence: CDR1 SNHLY, CDR2 FYNNEI. DNA for the CDR3: TGTGCCAGCAGGGCCGGGCCAGGCGGGGGCAATCAGCCCCAGCATTTT. Amino acids: CASRAGPGGGNQPQHF.

The rearrangement links TRBV11-3 to TRBJ1-5; D is perhaps TRBD1 (5 bases). Germline V CDR1 and CDR2: SGHNT, YENEEA. V dropped 6 bases and J dropped 1 base, with 13 bases sitting between them. The CDR3 is 15 amino acids. As DNA, the CDR3 is TGTGCCAGCAGAAAATGGGGGGTAAGCAATCAGCCCCAGCATTTT. It specifies CASRKWGVSNQPQHF.

The CDR3 spells CASSFSPGQGIYGYTF. DNA of the CDR3: TGTGCCAGCAGTTTCTCCCCAGGACAGGGAATCTATGGCTACACCTTC. This chain uses TRBV28 with TRBJ1-2, with TRBD1 identical over 8 bases. The CDR3 has 16 residues. Germline V CDR1 and CDR2: MDHEN, SYDVKM. J lost 4 bases, V lost 3 bases, and 10 bases had no gene match.

This chain's CDR3 is CASSPRGLEAHEQYF. The CDR3 DNA reads as TGTGCCAGCTCACCCCGGGGACTAGAGGCCCACGAGCAGTACTTC. The genes are TRBV18 and TRBJ2-7; 8 bases agree with TRBD2. This CDR3 contains 15 residues. The J segment lost 5 bases and the V segment lost 3 bases, leaving 9 bases of the junction unmatched. CDR1 and CDR2 from the germline V gene are KGHSH and LQKENI. Drawing the rest from reference TRBV18 and TRBJ2-7, the complete variable domain is NAGVMQNPRHLVRRRGQEARLRCSPMKGHSHVYWYRQLPEEGLKFMVYLQKENIIDESGMPKERFSAEFPKEGPSILRIQQVVRGDSAAYFCASSPRGLEAHEQYFGPGTRLTVT.

This clone was seen only a few times. The V gene is TRBV30, the J gene TRBJ2-6; possibly TRBD2 for D (6 bases). V was trimmed by 1 base and J by 2 bases, leaving 15 bases between them. This CDR3 comprises 17 residues. Germline CDR1 is GTSNPN and CDR2 is SVGIG (reference sequence). CDR3 region: CAWSEKVGGAGANVLTF. The DNA for the CDR3 is TGTGCCTGGAGTGAAAAAGTCGGGGGAGCTGGGGCCAACGTCCTGACTTTC.

The chain uses TRBV7-3 and TRBJ1-6; 10 bases are shared with TRBD1. Per the germline V gene, CDR1 is SGHTA and CDR2 is FQGTGA. CDR3 length: 15 residues. Germline trimming cut 2 bases from V and 10 bases from J; bases unmatched to any gene: 5. CDR3 nucleotide sequence: TGTGCCAGCAGCTTAGAGACAGGGGGCCGGTCACCCCTCCACTTT. It yields the protein CASSLETGGRSPLHF.

Turning to this clone: This same CDR3 is encoded by further DNA sequences in the sample. The chain links TRBV18 to TRBJ1-2; the match to TRBD1 covers 8 bases. V trimming: 3 bases; J trimming: 2 bases; junction bases outside the gene matches: 2. The length of the CDR3 is 14 residues. CDR1 is KGHSH and CDR2 is LQKENI in the germline V gene. The CDR3 reads CASSPGQGNYGYTF. The CDR3 bases are TGTGCCAGCTCACCCGGACAGGGCAACTATGGCTACACCTTC. Full variable domain (missing parts from reference TRBV18 and TRBJ1-2): NAGVMQNPRHLVRRRGQEARLRCSPMKGHSHVYWYRQLPEEGLKFMVYLQKENIIDESGMPKERFSAEFPKEGPSILRIQQVVRGDSAAYFCASSPGQGNYGYTFGSGTRLTVV.

The V call is TRBV18, the J call TRBJ2-6; D gene uncertain. Trimming removed 5 bases at V and 0 bases at J, with 14 bases between. The CDR3 extends over 17 amino acids. Per germline, CDR1 KGHSH and CDR2 LQKENI. The CDR3 region has the DNA TGTGCCAGCTCAACCACTAAAGGGTCCTCTGGGGCCAACGTCCTGACTTTC. Residues: CASSTTKGSSGANVLTF.

With respect to this clone: The same CDR3 arises from other DNA sequences in this sample as well. The V gene is TRBV5-1, the J gene TRBJ1-6, with 7 nucleotides matching TRBD1. The CDR3 totals 14 residues. Germline CDR1 is SGHRS and CDR2 is YFSETQ. V shed 0 bases and J 7 bases; nucleotides not matched to a gene: 1. CDR3 amino acids: CASSLEGQNSPLHF. The CDR3 nucleotides are TGCGCCAGCAGCTTGGAGGGACAGAATTCACCCCTCCACTTT.

This sequence joins TRBV5-1 and TRBJ2-1; no definite D call. Germline-derived CDR1 and CDR2 are SGHRS and YFSETQ. The V gene lost 3 bases and the J gene lost 0 bases, with 7 bases spanning the gap. The CDR3 loop spans 14 amino acids. The CDR3 nucleotides are TGCGCCAGCAGCTCAGTGACCTCCTACAATGAGCAGTTCTTC. This sequence encodes CASSSVTSYNEQFF.

On this clone: Different DNA sequences within this sample yield the same CDR3. V gene TRBV6-5 combines with J gene TRBJ1-6; D is undetermined. Trimming took off 0 bases at V and 8 bases at J, with 5 bases between the two ends. CDR1 and CDR2 from the germline V gene are MNHEY and SVGAGI. This CDR3 contains 13 residues. The CDR3 nucleotides read TGTGCCAGCAGTTACTCCGAGCATTCACCCCTCCACTTT. Amino acids: CASSYSEHSPLHF.

This clone was picked up a small number of times. The chain has TRBV11-2 and TRBJ2-5; maybe TRBD2 (6 bases). The ends were cut back, 3 bases at V and 5 bases at J, with 13 bases in the middle. The germline V gene has CDR1 SGHAT and CDR2 FQNNGV. This CDR3 contains 14 residues. CDR3 coding DNA: TGTGCCAGCAGCTTGTATCGTGGGAGGGAGACCCAGTACTTC. Residues: CASSLYRGRETQYF.

CDR3 nucleotide sequence: TGTGCCAGCTCACCACGGCGCACGCCTAGGGACACTGAAGCTTTCTTT. Protein: CASSPRRTPRDTEAFF. This chain connects TRBV18 to TRBJ1-1; D remains unclear. Germline V gene sequence: CDR1 KGHSH, CDR2 LQKENI. The CDR3 contains 16 residues. The germline V and J ends were trimmed by 1 base and 3 bases, with 15 bases remaining between them.

At least ten counts were recorded for this clone. The chain joins TRBV6-5 to TRBJ2-4; D unresolved. There are 13 residues in the CDR3. CDR1 MNHEY and CDR2 SVGAGI come from the germline V gene. V was clipped by 4 bases and J by 1 base, with 5 bases between them. The CDR3 DNA reads TGTGCCAGCAGTTGGTCTGCCAAAAACATTCAGTACTTC. This gives the protein CASSWSAKNIQYF.

This rearrangement joins TRBV29-1 to TRBJ2-7; the match to TRBD1 covers 9 bases. The V and J ends lost 4 bases and 2 bases, in that order; junction bases with no gene match: 3. Germline CDR1 SQVTM, CDR2 ANQGSEA. The CDR3 consists of 13 residues. The CDR3 nucleotides are TGCAGCGTTGTCCGGGACAGGGCCTACGAGCAGTACTTC. It yields the protein CSVVRDRAYEQYF.

The rearrangement uses TRBV29-1 and TRBJ1-2; D unclear. The CDR3 runs 12 residues. CDR1 is SQVTM, CDR2 ANQGSEA, per germline. V lost 1 base and J 1 base, leaving 4 bases between the germline ends. CDR3 protein: CSVEGYNYGYTF. For the CDR3, the DNA is TGCAGCGTTGAAGGGTATAACTATGGCTACACCTTC. Complete variable domain (other parts from reference TRBV29-1 and TRBJ1-2): SAVISQKPSRDICQRGTSLTIQCQVDSQVTMMFWYRQQPGQSLTLIATANQGSEATYESGFVIDKFPISRPNLTFSTLTVSNMSPEDSSIYLCSVEGYNYGYTFGSGTRLTVV.

The chain recombines TRBV5-1 with TRBJ2-3; 9 nucleotides align to TRBD2. V trimming: 4 bases; J trimming: 1 base; junction bases outside the gene matches: 4. Germline CDR1 reads SGHRS; CDR2 reads YFSETQ. CDR3 length: 15 amino acids. CDR3 coding DNA: TGCGCCAGCAGCAATAGACTAGCGGGCACAGATACGCAGTATTTT. Translation gives CASSNRLAGTDTQYF.

The rearrangement links TRBV9 to TRBJ1-4; maybe TRBD1 (5 bases). Trimming removed 4 bases from V and 3 bases from J, with 16 bases in between. CDR3 size: 16 residues. CDR1 and CDR2 (germline): SGDLS, YYNGEE. CDR3 in DNA: TGTGCCAGCAGCCTCTCGGGGGGAGCCTCTAATGAAAAACTGTTTTTT. Translation gives CASSLSGGASNEKLFF.

J is TRBJ1-4 and V is TRBV20-1; D gene ambiguous. Germline V lookup: CDR1 DFQATT, CDR2 SNEGSKA (reference sequence). Between the trimmed V and J ends, which lost 0 bases and 8 bases, there was a span of 4 bases. The CDR3 sequence is 11 residues long. The DNA for the CDR3 is TGCAGTGCTAGAGAGCTAGAAAAACTGTTTTTT. Residues: CSARELEKLFF.

This clone was seen a handful of times. The V and J genes are TRBV19 and TRBJ1-2; no clear D gene. The CDR3 length is 14 residues. CDR1 and CDR2 from the germline V gene are LNHDA and SQIVND (reference sequence). Trimming pared 6 bases from V and 4 bases from J, leaving 15 bases between. The CDR3 DNA follows: TGTGCCAGTAGCCGACAAGGTCTAGCCTATGGCTACACCTTC. Encoded protein: CASSRQGLAYGYTF.

This clone was recorded at least ten times. Other DNA variants within this sample encode the same CDR3. The gene calls are TRBV5-1 and TRBJ1-1; TRBD1 agrees at 8 bases. The CDR3 is 14 residues long. CDR1 and CDR2 from the germline V gene are SGHRS and YFSETQ. The V and J ends lost 3 bases and 1 base, in that order; junction bases with no gene match: 2. CDR3 amino acids: CASSSGTGNTEAFF. Written as DNA, the CDR3 is TGCGCCAGCAGCTCTGGGACAGGGAACACTGAAGCTTTCTTT. The complete variable domain, with remaining parts taken from reference TRBV5-1 and TRBJ1-1, reads KAGVTQTPRYLIKTRGQQVTLSCSPISGHRSVSWYQQTPGQGLQFLFEYFSETQRNKGNFPGRFSGRQFSNSRSEMNVSTLELGDSALYLCASSSGTGNTEAFFGQGTRLTVV.

The chain joins TRBV5-1 to TRBJ2-5; 10 nucleotides line up with TRBD2. V dropped 2 bases and J dropped 5; count of bases not matched to a gene: 3. This CDR3 contains 14 residues. Germline CDR1 reads SGHRS; CDR2 reads YFSETQ. In DNA form, the CDR3 reads TGCGCCAGCAGCTTCAGCGGGGGGGTTGAGACCCAGTACTTC. This gives the protein CASSFSGGVETQYF.

The chain employs TRBV11-2 and TRBJ2-5, with TRBD1 matching 7 bases. V was clipped by 4 bases and J by 0 bases; unmatched bases: 2. This CDR3 spans 14 amino acids. CDR1 is SGHAT and CDR2 is FQNNGV in the germline V gene. The CDR3 DNA reads TGTGCCAGCAGCTCGACAGGGCACCAAGAGACCCAGTACTTC. Translating gives CASSSTGHQETQYF.

The table lists this clone with a few counts. The CDR3 coding sequence is TGTGCCAGCAGTTACTCGCCAGACAGGGGCGAGCAGTACTTC. Its translation: CASSYSPDRGEQYF. The V and J genes are TRBV6-6 and TRBJ2-7, with 8 bases matching TRBD1. Per the germline V gene, CDR1 is MNHNY and CDR2 is SVGAGI (reference sequence). Unmatched junction bases numbered 4, after V lost 0 bases and J lost 6 bases. The length of the CDR3 is 14 residues.

Concerning this clone itself: The sample carries other DNA sequences with the same CDR3. The chain links TRBV5-1 to TRBJ2-7; 8 nucleotides line up with TRBD1. The CDR3 runs to 13 residues. J was trimmed by 4 bases and V by 4 bases; bases with no gene match: 4. CDR1 and CDR2 from the germline V gene are SGHRS and YFSETQ. CDR3 region: CASSTGGGYEQYF. The CDR3 DNA reads as TGCGCCAGCAGCACAGGGGGAGGTTACGAGCAGTACTTC. The full variable domain, rest sourced from reference TRBV5-1 and TRBJ2-7, is KAGVTQTPRYLIKTRGQQVTLSCSPISGHRSVSWYQQTPGQGLQFLFEYFSETQRNKGNFPGRFSGRQFSNSRSEMNVSTLELGDSALYLCASSTGGGYEQYFGPGTRLTVT.

V and J are TRBV5-1 and TRBJ2-1; D remains unclear. This CDR3 spans 13 amino acids. Germline V gene data show CDR1 as SGHRS and CDR2 as YFSETQ. V lost 0 bases and J lost 8, with 9 bases in between. The CDR3 here is CASSLGWYDEQFF. The CDR3 DNA follows: TGCGCCAGCAGCTTGGGATGGTACGATGAGCAGTTCTTC.

The J gene is TRBJ1-4, the V gene TRBV5-5; D gene uncertain. The V end lost 5 bases, the J end lost 0 bases, and 14 bases lay between the germline ends. The CDR3 loop spans 16 amino acids. Germline V CDR1 and CDR2: SGHKS, YYEKEE (reference sequence). The CDR3 sequence is CASSPTEYATNEKLFF. For the CDR3, the DNA is TGTGCCAGCAGTCCGACGGAATATGCAACTAATGAAAAACTGTTTTTT.